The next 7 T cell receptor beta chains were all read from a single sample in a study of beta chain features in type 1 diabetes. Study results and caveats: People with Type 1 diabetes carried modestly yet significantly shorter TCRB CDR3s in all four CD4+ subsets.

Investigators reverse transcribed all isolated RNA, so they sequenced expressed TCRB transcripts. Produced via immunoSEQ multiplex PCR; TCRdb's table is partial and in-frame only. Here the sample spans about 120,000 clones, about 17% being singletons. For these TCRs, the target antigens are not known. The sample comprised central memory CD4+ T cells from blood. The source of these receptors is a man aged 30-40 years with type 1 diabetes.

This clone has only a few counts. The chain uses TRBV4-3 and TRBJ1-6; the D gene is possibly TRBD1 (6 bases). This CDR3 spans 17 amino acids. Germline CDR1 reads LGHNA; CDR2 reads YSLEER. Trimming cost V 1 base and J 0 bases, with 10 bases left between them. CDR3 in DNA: TGCGCCAGCAGCCAAGTTCAGGACAGCTCCTATAATTCACCCCTCCACTTT. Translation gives CASSQVQDSSYNSPLHF.

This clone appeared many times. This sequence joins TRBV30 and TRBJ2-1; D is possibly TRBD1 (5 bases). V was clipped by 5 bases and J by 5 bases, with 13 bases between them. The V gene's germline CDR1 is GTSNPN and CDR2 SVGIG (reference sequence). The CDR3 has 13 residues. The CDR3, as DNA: TGTGCCTGGTCAGACGTAGGGGACAATGAGCAGTTCTTC. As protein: CAWSDVGDNEQFF.

The CDR3 sequence: CASRGWNEKLFF. CDR3 nucleotide sequence: TGTGCCAGCAGAGGGTGGAATGAAAAACTGTTTTTT. V gene TRBV7-6 combines with J gene TRBJ1-4; D remains unclear. CDR1 SGHVS and CDR2 FNYEAQ come from the germline V gene. CDR3 length: 12 residues. V was shortened by 6 bases and J by 5 bases, with 7 bases between the two germline ends.

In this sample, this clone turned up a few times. The CDR3, as DNA: TGTGCCAGCAGCCCGGACACCACCAACTCTGGGGCCAACGTCCTGACTTTC. Translated, it gives CASSPDTTNSGANVLTF. The chain links TRBV7-2 to TRBJ2-6, with D tentatively TRBD1 (5 bases). Germline V gene lookup returns CDR1 SGHTA and CDR2 FQGNSA. Trimming took off 5 bases at V and 0 bases at J, with 14 bases between the two ends. The CDR3 totals 17 residues.

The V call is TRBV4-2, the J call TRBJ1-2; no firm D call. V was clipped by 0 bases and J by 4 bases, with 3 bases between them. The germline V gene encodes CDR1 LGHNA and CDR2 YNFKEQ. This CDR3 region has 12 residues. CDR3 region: CASSQEGYGYTF. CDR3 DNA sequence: TGTGCCAGCAGCCAAGAGGGCTATGGCTACACCTTC.

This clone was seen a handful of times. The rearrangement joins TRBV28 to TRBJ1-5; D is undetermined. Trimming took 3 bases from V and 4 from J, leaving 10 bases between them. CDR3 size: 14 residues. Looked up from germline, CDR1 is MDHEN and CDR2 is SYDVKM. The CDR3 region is CASSLEGGNQPQHF. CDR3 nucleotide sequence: TGTGCCAGCAGTTTGGAAGGAGGGAATCAGCCCCAGCATTTT. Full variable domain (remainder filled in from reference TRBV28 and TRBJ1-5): DVKVTQSSRYLVKRTGEKVFLECVQDMDHENMFWYRQDPGLGLRLIYFSYDVKMKEKGDIPEGYSVSREKKERFSLILESASTNQTSMYLCASSLEGGNQPQHFGDGTRLSIL.

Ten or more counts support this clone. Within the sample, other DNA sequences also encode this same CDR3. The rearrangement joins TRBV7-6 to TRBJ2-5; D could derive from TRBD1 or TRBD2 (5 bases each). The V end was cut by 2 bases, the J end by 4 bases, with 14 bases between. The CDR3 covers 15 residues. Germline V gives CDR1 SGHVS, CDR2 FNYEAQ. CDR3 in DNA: TGTGCCAGCAGCTTAACGGGTGGTGGGGGAGAGACCCAGTACTTC. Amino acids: CASSLTGGGGETQYF.